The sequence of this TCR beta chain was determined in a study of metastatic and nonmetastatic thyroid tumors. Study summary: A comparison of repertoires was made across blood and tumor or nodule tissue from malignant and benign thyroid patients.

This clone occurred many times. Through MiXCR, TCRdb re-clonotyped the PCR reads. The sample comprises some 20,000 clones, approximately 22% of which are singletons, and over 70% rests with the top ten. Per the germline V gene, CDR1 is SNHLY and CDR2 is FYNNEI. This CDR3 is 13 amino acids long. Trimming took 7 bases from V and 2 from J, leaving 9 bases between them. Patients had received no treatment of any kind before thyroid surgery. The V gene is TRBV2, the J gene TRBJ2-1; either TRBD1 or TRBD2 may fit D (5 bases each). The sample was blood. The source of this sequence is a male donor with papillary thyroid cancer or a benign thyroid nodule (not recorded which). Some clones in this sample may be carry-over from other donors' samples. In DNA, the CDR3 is TGTGCCAGCACTGGGGGTCCCTACAATGAGCAGTTCTTC. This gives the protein CASTGGPYNEQFF.